These T cell receptor beta chains were read from a single sample in a study of blood T cells in healthy people across ages. TCRdb redid the calling of the 5' RACE reads with MiXCR, one entry per CDR3 protein. Altogether hundreds of thousands of distinct CDR3 sequences are present, 62% being singletons, with the ten largest covering roughly 26%. Sequencing was carried out using blood. The receptors were sampled from a man in his thirties or forties in good health. Each CDR3 is given with its conserved first and last residue. The D gene is left open where the match is weak. Clone sizes are given selectively: once, few, many, or a class where the clone is expanded.

>TRBV6-1|TRBJ2-7|.|TRBD1
TGTGCCAGCAGTGAATTTGGGACAGGGGGCAGTGAGCAGTACTTC
CASSEFGTGGSEQYF
>TRBV6-2/TRBV6-3|TRBJ1-5|.|.
TGTGCCAGCAGTTACTCAGTAGGAGAATACCAGCCCCAGCATTTT
CASSYSVGEYQPQHF
>TRBV4-2|TRBJ2-7|.|.
TGTGCCAGCAGCTCTACCGAGGACAGCTACGAGCAGTACTTC
CASSSTEDSYEQYF
>TRBV10-3|TRBJ2-1|.|.
TGTGCCATCAGTGAATCTTATGAGCAGTTCTTC
CAISESYEQFF
>TRBV29-1|TRBJ2-3|.|.
TGCAGCGCCGAGCGTGGGGGGACAGATACGCAGTATTTT
CSAERGGTDTQYF
>TRBV4-2|TRBJ2-1|.|.
TGTGCCAGCAGCCAAGATCTGTGGGGGCCGAATGAGCAGTTCTTC
CASSQDLWGPNEQFF
>TRBV29-1|TRBJ2-1|few|.
TGCAGCGTCGGGGACATGGGTGAGCAGTTCTTC
CSVGDMGEQFF
>TRBV2|TRBJ2-7|.|TRBD2
TGTGCCAGCAGATTGGGGGGGGACTACGAGCAGTACTTC
CASRLGGDYEQYF
>TRBV20-1|TRBJ2-3|.|TRBD2
TGCAGTGCCCTCGTCCCGGGACTAGCGGGGTCCACAGATACGCAGTATTTT
CSALVPGLAGSTDTQYF
>TRBV20-1|TRBJ2-5|few|TRBD2
TGCAGTGCGCGCGGGGGGTTCCAAGAGACCCAGTACTTC
CSARGGFQETQYF
>TRBV12-3/TRBV12-4|TRBJ2-1|few|.
TGTGCCAGCAGTGTGGTGGGGAACTACAATGAGCAGTTCTTC
CASSVVGNYNEQFF
>TRBV12-3/TRBV12-4|TRBJ2-1|.|TRBD1
TGTGCCAGCACCCAAGGGGGCCTGGGTAGCCCCGATGAGCAGTTCTTC
CASTQGGLGSPDEQFF
>TRBV4-2|TRBJ2-1|.|TRBD1
TGTGCCAGCAGCCAAGAGCAGGGGGCAGTTAATGAGCAGTTCTTC
CASSQEQGAVNEQFF
>TRBV20-1|TRBJ2-3|.|TRBD2
TGCAGTGCTAGAGTCACCCGGGGGGTAGATACGCAGTATTTT
CSARVTRGVDTQYF
>TRBV4-3|TRBJ2-7|.|TRBD1
TGCGCCAGCAGCCCGTGGGACAGGAGTACCTACGAGCAGTACTTC
CASSPWDRSTYEQYF
>TRBV4-3|TRBJ2-7|few|TRBD2
TGCGCCAGCAGCCAATTTCTAGCGGGGTCCTACGAGCAGTACTTC
CASSQFLAGSYEQYF